The 4 T cell receptor beta chains below come from one sample, sequenced in a study of identical twins. TCRdb passed the 5' RACE reads through MiXCR, listing each CDR3 protein once. Of about 450,000 distinct CDR3 sequences listed, 15% to 20% were seen once; the top ten hold approximately 12%. The sample was naive T cells sorted from blood. These receptors were taken from a man aged 50-59 years in good health.

The DNA for the CDR3 is TGTGCCAGCAGTTACTCCGGAACAGGACAGAGCAATCAGCCCCAGCATTTT. Translating gives CASSYSGTGQSNQPQHF. V and J are TRBV6-2 or TRBV6-3 and TRBJ1-5; the D gene is possibly TRBD1 (6 bases). Germline V gene sequence: CDR1 MNHEY, CDR2 SVGEGT. V dropped 0 bases and J dropped 1 base, with 13 bases sitting between them. The CDR3 runs to 17 residues.

This clonotype was seen at least ten times. V gene TRBV6-2 or TRBV6-3 combines with J gene TRBJ1-6, with a tentative D call TRBD1 (5 bases). Trimming took off 0 bases at V and 2 bases at J, with 20 bases between the two ends. This CDR3 has 20 amino acids. Germline assignment: CDR1 MNHEY and CDR2 SVGEGT. DNA of the CDR3: TGTGCCAGCAGTTACTCCGCCAGGGACGTCTGGGGCCCCTATAATTCACCCCTCCACTTT. Translation: CASSYSARDVWGPYNSPLHF.

The chain uses TRBV20-1 and TRBJ2-1; 9 bases map to TRBD2. V lost 6 bases, J lost 5 bases, and 11 bases stayed unmatched. This CDR3 is 15 amino acids long. CDR1 and CDR2 from the germline V gene are DFQATT and SNEGSKA (reference sequence). The CDR3 is CSAEWRTSANNEQFF. In DNA, the CDR3 is TGCAGTGCCGAATGGCGGACTAGCGCTAACAATGAGCAGTTCTTC.

V is TRBV5-1 and J is TRBJ1-1; D is possibly TRBD1 (6 bases). The CDR3 has 15 amino acids. Trimming cost V 4 bases and J 4 bases, with 17 bases left between them. CDR1 and CDR2 (germline): SGHRS, YFSETQ. CDR3 sequence reads: CASSPGGGLGTEAFF. For the CDR3, the DNA is TGCGCCAGCAGCCCCGGCGGGGGCCTGGGCACTGAAGCTTTCTTT. The full variable domain, in which reference TRBV5-1 and TRBJ1-1 provide the parts outside the CDR3, is KAGVTQTPRYLIKTRGQQVTLSCSPISGHRSVSWYQQTPGQGLQFLFEYFSETQRNKGNFPGRFSGRQFSNSRSEMNVSTLELGDSALYLCASSPGGGLGTEAFFGQGTRLTVV.